The clone carrying this TCR beta chain was found once. Clones were read by immunoSEQ multiplex PCR, and TCRdb kept only the in-frame ones, dropping some. This repertoire shows over 30,000 clones, under 95% found once; its top ten account for 0.6% to 0.8%. This entry is derived from a study of T cell changes during pregnancy in multiple sclerosis. Trimming removed 5 bases from V and 0 bases from J, with 11 bases in between. The CDR3 contains 15 residues. Germline CDR1 reads SGHDT; CDR2 reads YYEEEE. This TCR came from a female donor in good health, enrolled as a control in a pregnancy study. The chain couples TRBV5-6 to TRBJ1-4; no reliable D call. The sample consisted of CD4+ T cells from peripheral blood mononuclear cells, taken in the second trimester of pregnancy. This chain's CDR3 is CASSQTGATNEKLFF. The CDR3 region has the DNA TGTGCCAGCAGTCAGACCGGGGCAACTAATGAAAAACTGTTTTTT.